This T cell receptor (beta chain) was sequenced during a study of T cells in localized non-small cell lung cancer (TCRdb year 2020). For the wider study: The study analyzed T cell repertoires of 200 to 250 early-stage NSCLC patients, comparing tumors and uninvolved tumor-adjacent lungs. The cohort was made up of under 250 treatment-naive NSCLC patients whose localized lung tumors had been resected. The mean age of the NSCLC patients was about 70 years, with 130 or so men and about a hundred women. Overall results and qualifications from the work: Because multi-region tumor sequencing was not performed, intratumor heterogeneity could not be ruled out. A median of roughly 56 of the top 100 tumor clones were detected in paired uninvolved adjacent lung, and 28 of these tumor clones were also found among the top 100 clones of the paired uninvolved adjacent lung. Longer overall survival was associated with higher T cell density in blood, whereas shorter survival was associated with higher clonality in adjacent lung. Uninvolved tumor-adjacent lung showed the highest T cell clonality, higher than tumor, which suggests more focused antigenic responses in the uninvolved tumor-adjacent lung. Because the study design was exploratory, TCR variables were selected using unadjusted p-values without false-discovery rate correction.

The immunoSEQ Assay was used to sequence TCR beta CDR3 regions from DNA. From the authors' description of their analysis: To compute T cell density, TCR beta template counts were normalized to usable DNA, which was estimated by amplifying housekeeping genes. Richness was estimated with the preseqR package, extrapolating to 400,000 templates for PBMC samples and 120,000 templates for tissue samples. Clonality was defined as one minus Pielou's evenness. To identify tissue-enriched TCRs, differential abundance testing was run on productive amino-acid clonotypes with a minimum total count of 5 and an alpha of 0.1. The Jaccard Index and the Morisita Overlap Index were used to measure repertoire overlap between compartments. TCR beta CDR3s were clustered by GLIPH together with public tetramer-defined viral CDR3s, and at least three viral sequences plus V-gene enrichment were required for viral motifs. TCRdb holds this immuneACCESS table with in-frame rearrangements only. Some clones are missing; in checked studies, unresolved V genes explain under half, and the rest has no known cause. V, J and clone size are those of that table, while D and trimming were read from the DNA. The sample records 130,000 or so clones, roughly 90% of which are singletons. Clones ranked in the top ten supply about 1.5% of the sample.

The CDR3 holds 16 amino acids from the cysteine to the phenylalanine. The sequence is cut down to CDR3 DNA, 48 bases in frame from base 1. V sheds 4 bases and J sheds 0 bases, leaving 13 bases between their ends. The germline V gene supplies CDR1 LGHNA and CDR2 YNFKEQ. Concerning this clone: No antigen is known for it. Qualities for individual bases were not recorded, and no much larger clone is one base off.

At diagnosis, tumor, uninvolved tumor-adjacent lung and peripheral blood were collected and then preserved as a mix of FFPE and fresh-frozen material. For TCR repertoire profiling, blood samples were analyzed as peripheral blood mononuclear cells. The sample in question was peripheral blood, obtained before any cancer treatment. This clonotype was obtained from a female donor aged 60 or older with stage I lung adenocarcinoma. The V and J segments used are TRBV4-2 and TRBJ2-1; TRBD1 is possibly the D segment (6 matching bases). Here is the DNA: TGTGCCAGCAGCCTCTGGACAGATAGCTCCTACAATGAGCAGTTCTTC. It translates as CASSLWTDSSYNEQFF.